This T cell receptor (beta chain) was identified in a study of T cells after yellow fever vaccination. CDR1 SGHRS and CDR2 YFSETQ come from the germline V gene. V was cut by 0 bases and J by 7 bases, with 13 bases left in between. The CDR3 has 15 residues. The sample holds many counts of this clonotype. TCRdb called the 5' RACE reads again in MiXCR, with one record for every CDR3 protein. The data show under 50,000 distinct CDR3 sequences, approximately 6.3% seen once. This clonotype originated in a man under 40 who received the YFV17D yellow fever vaccine. This sample comprised PBMCs, either bulk or a sorted T-cell subset (CD4+, CD8+, memory, or dextramer-sorted; not recorded which), obtained 45 days after the yellow fever booster vaccination. The chain uses TRBV5-1 and TRBJ2-2; D uncertain. The CDR3 DNA reads TGCGCCAGCAGCTTGGCGAGGATGCAGGACGGGGAGCTGTTTTTT. It yields the protein CASSLARMQDGELFF. The whole variable domain, remainder taken from reference TRBV5-1 and TRBJ2-2, is KAGVTQTPRYLIKTRGQQVTLSCSPISGHRSVSWYQQTPGQGLQFLFEYFSETQRNKGNFPGRFSGRQFSNSRSEMNVSTLELGDSALYLCASSLARMQDGELFFGEGSRLTVL.